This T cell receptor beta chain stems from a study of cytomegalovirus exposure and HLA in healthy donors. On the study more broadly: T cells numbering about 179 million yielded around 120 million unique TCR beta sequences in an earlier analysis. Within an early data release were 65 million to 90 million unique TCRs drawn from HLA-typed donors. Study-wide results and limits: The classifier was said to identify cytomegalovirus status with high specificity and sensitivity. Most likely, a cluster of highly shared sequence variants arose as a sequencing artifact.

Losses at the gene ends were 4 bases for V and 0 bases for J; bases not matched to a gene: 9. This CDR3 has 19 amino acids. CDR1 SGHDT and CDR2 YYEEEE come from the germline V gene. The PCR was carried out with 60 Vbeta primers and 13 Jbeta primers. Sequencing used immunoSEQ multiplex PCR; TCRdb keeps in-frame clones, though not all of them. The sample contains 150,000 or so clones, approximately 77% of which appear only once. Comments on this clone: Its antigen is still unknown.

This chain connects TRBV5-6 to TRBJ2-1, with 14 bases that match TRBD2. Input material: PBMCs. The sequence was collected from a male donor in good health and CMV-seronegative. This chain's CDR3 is CASSIGTSGGTFSYNEQFF. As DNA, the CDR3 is TGTGCCAGCAGCATTGGGACTAGCGGGGGCACCTTCTCCTACAATGAGCAGTTCTTC.